The next 5 T cell receptor beta chains were all read from a single sample in a study of blood T cell repertoires in COVID-19. The data were produced by immunoSEQ multiplex PCR, yet TCRdb's version contains in-frame clones alone and is incomplete. The table shows 150,000 to 200,000 clones, with around 85% occurring only once. The specimen sequenced was peripheral blood. The origin of the receptors is a man aged 55-75 years with acute or convalescent COVID-19.

The rearrangement links TRBV11-2 to TRBJ1-1; TRBD1 might be the D (6 bases). In germline, CDR1 is SGHAT, CDR2 FQNNGV. This CDR3 is built from 13 residues. Trimming took 5 bases from V and 6 from J, leaving 13 bases between them. The CDR3 reads CASSPHRAAEAFF. The CDR3 DNA sequence: TGTGCCAGCAGCCCGCACAGGGCCGCTGAAGCTTTCTTT.

The chain links TRBV5-1 to TRBJ2-1; a possible D gene is TRBD2 (6 bases). Between the trimmed V and J ends, which lost 6 bases and 5 bases, there was a span of 18 bases. CDR1 and CDR2 from the germline V gene are SGHRS and YFSETQ. There are 15 residues in the CDR3. Here the CDR3 DNA reads TGCGCCAGCACGAAAGGGTGGGGACTCAACAATGAGCAGTTCTTC. It encodes CASTKGWGLNNEQFF. Filled out from reference TRBV5-1 and TRBJ2-1, the complete variable domain reads KAGVTQTPRYLIKTRGQQVTLSCSPISGHRSVSWYQQTPGQGLQFLFEYFSETQRNKGNFPGRFSGRQFSNSRSEMNVSTLELGDSALYLCASTKGWGLNNEQFFGPGTRLTVL.

Concerning this clone itself: The same CDR3 arises from other DNA sequences in this sample as well. The rearrangement uses TRBV5-1 and TRBJ2-1; TRBD2 matches at 13 bases. This CDR3 is 15 amino acids long. CDR1 and CDR2 (germline): SGHRS, YFSETQ. V lost 2 bases to trimming and J lost 5 bases; unmatched junction nucleotides: 1. CDR3 loop: CASSLLAGGNNEQFF. The CDR3 bases are TGCGCCAGCAGCTTACTAGCGGGAGGGAACAATGAGCAGTTCTTC.

The chain has TRBV11-2 and TRBJ2-7; D possibly corresponds to TRBD2 (6 bases). The length of the CDR3 is 18 residues. V was cut by 4 bases and J by 2 bases, with 24 bases left in between. In germline, CDR1 is SGHAT, CDR2 FQNNGV. The CDR3 nucleotides read TGTGCCAGCAGCTATGGGGACCGGGGAACTAGCTTCCCCTACGAGCAGTACTTC. Encoded protein: CASSYGDRGTSFPYEQYF.

The chain couples TRBV5-1 to TRBJ2-3; 10 bases map to TRBD1. CDR1 SGHRS and CDR2 YFSETQ come from the germline V gene. Trimming cost V 3 bases and J 1 base; bases outside gene matches: 14. The CDR3 sequence is 19 residues long. CDR3 sequence reads: CASSYPLRDRGGRTDTQYF. The CDR3 bases are TGCGCCAGCAGCTATCCTTTGAGGGACAGGGGAGGACGCACAGATACGCAGTATTTT.